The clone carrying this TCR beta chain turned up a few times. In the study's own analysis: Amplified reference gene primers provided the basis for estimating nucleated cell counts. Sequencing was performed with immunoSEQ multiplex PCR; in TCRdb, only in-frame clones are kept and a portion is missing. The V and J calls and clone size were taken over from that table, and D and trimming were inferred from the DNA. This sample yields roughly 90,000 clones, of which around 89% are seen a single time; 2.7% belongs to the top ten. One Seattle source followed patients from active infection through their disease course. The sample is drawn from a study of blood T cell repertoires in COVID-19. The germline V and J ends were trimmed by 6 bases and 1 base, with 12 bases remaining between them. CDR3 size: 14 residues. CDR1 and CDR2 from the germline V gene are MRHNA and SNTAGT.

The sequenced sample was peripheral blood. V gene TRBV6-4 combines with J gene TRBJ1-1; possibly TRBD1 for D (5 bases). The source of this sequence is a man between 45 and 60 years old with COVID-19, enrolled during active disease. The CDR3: CASRPYQGNTEAFF. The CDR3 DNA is TGTGCCAGCAGACCCTATCAGGGGAACACTGAAGCTTTCTTT.